This T cell receptor beta chain emerged from a study of regulatory T cells in long-lasting Graves disease. Study-level findings and limits: The study found TRBV28, TRBJ1-2 and TRBJ2-5 favored in persistent disease. Accuracy may have suffered from the small sample size.

Through Arm-PCR of CDR3 regions and iRepertoire HTBI primers, TCR beta libraries were built. Authors' processing steps: Identified segments across samples numbered under 80 TRBV and approximately 13 TRBJ. TCRdb redid the calling of the multiplex PCR reads with MiXCR, one entry per CDR3 protein. The V and J calls were not made by the authors but by TCRdb's processing. The sample contains roughly 450,000 distinct CDR3 sequences, roughly a quarter of which appear only once. About this clonotype: The antigen is undetermined.

Noted time point: persistent/refractory GD, antithyroid drugs over 5 years with positive TRAb. The TCR library was prepared using RNA isolated from PBMCs. The authors diagnosed Graves' disease using American Thyroid Association guidelines. The V segment lost 1 base and the J segment 4 bases; nucleotides outside the gene matches: 16. The CDR3 has 18 residues. In germline, CDR1 is SGHRS, CDR2 YFSETQ. This sequence originates from a female donor with Graves disease. V usage is TRBV5-1 and J usage is TRBJ2-7, with 8 bases aligning to TRBD2. The source material was peripheral blood mononuclear cells (PBMCs), sampled when the disease was refractory, from a patient treated with antithyroid drugs. CDR3 in amino acids: CASSLFPRGSGSTYEQYF. The CDR3 DNA is TGCGCCAGCAGCTTGTTCCCAAGGGGGAGCGGGAGTACGTACGAGCAGTACTTC.